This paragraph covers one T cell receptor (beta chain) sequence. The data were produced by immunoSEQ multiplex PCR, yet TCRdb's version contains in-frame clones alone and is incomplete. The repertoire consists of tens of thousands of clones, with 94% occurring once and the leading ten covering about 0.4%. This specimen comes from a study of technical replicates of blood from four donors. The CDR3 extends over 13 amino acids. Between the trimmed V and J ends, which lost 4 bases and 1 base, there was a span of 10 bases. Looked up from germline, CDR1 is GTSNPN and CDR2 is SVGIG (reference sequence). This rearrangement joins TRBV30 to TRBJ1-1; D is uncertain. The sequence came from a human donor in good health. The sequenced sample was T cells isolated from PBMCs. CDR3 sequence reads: CAWTYAGNTEAFF. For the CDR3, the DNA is TGTGCCTGGACCTACGCAGGGAACACTGAAGCTTTCTTT.